Listed here are 10 T cell receptor beta chains from one sample, sequenced in a study of beta chain features in type 1 diabetes. The entirety of the isolated RNA underwent reverse transcription, so expressed TCRB transcripts were sequenced. Produced via immunoSEQ multiplex PCR; TCRdb's table is partial and in-frame only. This table holds roughly 400,000 clones, around 16% found once. Sequences were obtained from naive CD4+ T cells from blood. The origin of the receptors is a young woman in good health.

This clone has a handful of counts. The chain uses TRBV27 and TRBJ1-2, with D hard to call. This CDR3 spans 12 amino acids. Per the germline V gene, CDR1 is MNHEY and CDR2 is SMNVEV (reference sequence). Trimming removed 8 bases from V and 8 bases from J, with 15 bases in between. As DNA, the CDR3 is TGTGCCAGCGGGCCGGGGATAGGCGGCTACACCTTC. Translated: CASGPGIGGYTF.

The chain couples TRBV28 to TRBJ1-1; a weak D match, TRBD1 (5 bases). Germline CDR1 reads MDHEN; CDR2 reads SYDVKM. The CDR3 covers 14 residues. Trimming removed 7 bases from V and 5 bases from J, with 17 bases in between. This CDR3 is CASTLPGPWTEAFF. The CDR3 nucleotides read TGTGCCAGCACCTTACCAGGGCCTTGGACTGAAGCTTTCTTT.

The table lists this clone with a count of one. The chain employs TRBV18 and TRBJ2-1, with 7 bases identical to TRBD1. Germline CDR1 is KGHSH and CDR2 is LQKENI. V gave up 3 bases and J gave up 3 bases; unmatched junction bases: 5. The CDR3 has 15 amino acids. The CDR3 is CASSPGQTLYNEQFF. The CDR3 DNA follows: TGTGCCAGCTCACCGGGACAGACTCTCTACAATGAGCAGTTCTTC.

This clone was counted between two and nine times. This chain uses TRBV7-9 with TRBJ1-1; weak D call: TRBD1 (5 bases). Trimming cost V 6 bases and J 0 bases, with 8 bases left between them. Per germline, CDR1 SEHNR and CDR2 FQNEAQ (reference sequence). This CDR3 comprises 13 residues. The CDR3 reads CASSPGLNTEAFF. CDR3 DNA sequence: TGTGCCAGCAGTCCAGGGTTGAACACTGAAGCTTTCTTT.

The genes are TRBV5-1 and TRBJ2-1; 8 positions match TRBD1. Trimming at V came to 2 bases and at J to 3 bases, leaving 4 bases not matched to a gene. Germline V lookup: CDR1 SGHRS, CDR2 YFSETQ. CDR3 length: 15 amino acids. CDR3 loop: CASSFPGGIYNEQFF. The CDR3 region has the DNA TGCGCCAGCAGCTTCCCAGGGGGCATCTACAATGAGCAGTTCTTC.

In its sample, this clone was seen a few times. The CDR3 reads CASSTGLAGGTDTQYF. CDR3 DNA sequence: TGTGCCAGCAGTACCGGACTAGCGGGAGGCACAGATACGCAGTATTTT. The genes are TRBV28 and TRBJ2-3; 13 positions match TRBD2. CDR1 is MDHEN and CDR2 is SYDVKM in the germline V gene. The CDR3 runs to 16 residues. The junction had 3 bases not matched to a gene; V was cut back by 5 bases and J by 1 base.

In the case of this clone: Other DNA sequences in the sample encode the same CDR3. The chain has TRBV29-1 and TRBJ1-2, with TRBD1 matching over 9 bases. CDR1 and CDR2 (germline): SQVTM, ANQGSEA. The CDR3 has 11 amino acids. Trimming cost V 4 bases and J 6 bases; bases outside gene matches: 0. The CDR3 region has the DNA TGCAGCGTTGGGACAGGGGATGGCTACACCTTC. This codes for CSVGTGDGYTF.

In this sample, this clone turned up a few times. The V gene is TRBV2, the J gene TRBJ2-3; 13 nucleotides line up with TRBD2. CDR3 length equals 18 residues. V was pared by 6 bases and J by 7 bases, with 16 bases of the junction left unmatched. The germline V gene encodes CDR1 SNHLY and CDR2 FYNNEI. The CDR3 DNA reads TGTGCCAGCAGCCCGGTAGGCGGACTAGCGGGAGATTCGTATACGCAGTATTTT. Translated, it gives CASSPVGGLAGDSYTQYF.

This chain connects TRBV30 to TRBJ1-1; 7 nucleotides align to TRBD1. V lost 3 bases, J lost 7 bases, and 14 bases stayed unmatched. This CDR3 is 15 amino acids long. CDR1 GTSNPN and CDR2 SVGIG come from the germline V gene (reference sequence). The chain's CDR3 is CAWSRLPGAGGEAFF. The DNA of the CDR3 is TGTGCCTGGAGCAGACTACCCGGGGCAGGGGGTGAAGCTTTCTTT. Full variable domain (rest looked up from reference TRBV30 and TRBJ1-1): SQTIHQWPATLVQPVGSPLSLECTVEGTSNPNLYWYRQAAGRGLQLLFYSVGIGQISSEVPQNLSASRPQDRQFILSSKKLLLSDSGFYLCAWSRLPGAGGEAFFGQGTRLTVV.

The chain couples TRBV27 to TRBJ2-1; 8 bases map to TRBD1. The V gene's germline CDR1 is MNHEY and CDR2 SMNVEV (reference sequence). The CDR3 runs to 13 residues. Losses at the gene ends were 5 bases for V and 6 bases for J; bases not matched to a gene: 3. The CDR3 reads CASSPTGGNEQFF. DNA of the CDR3: TGTGCCAGCAGTCCCACAGGGGGCAATGAGCAGTTCTTC.